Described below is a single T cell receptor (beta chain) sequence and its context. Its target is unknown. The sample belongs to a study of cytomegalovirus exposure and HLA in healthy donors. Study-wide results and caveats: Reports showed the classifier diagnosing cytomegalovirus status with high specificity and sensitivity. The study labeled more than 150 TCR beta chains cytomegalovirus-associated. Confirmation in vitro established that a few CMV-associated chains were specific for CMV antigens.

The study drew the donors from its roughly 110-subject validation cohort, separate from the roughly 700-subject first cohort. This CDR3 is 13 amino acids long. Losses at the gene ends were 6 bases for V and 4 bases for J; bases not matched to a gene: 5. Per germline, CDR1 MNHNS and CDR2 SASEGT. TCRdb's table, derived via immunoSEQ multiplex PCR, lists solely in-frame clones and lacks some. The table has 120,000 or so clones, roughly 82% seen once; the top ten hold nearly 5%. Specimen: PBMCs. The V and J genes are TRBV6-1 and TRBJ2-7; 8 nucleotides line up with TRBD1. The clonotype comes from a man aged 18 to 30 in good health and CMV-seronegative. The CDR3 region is CASRRQGIYEQYF. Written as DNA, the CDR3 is TGTGCCAGCAGACGACAGGGGATATACGAGCAGTACTTC.